A selection of T cell receptor beta chains follows, all from one sample in a study of CD8 T cells in ankylosing spondylitis. Each CDR3 protein is one row after TCRdb ran MiXCR on the 5' RACE reads. The repertoire has over 600,000 distinct CDR3 sequences, roughly 19% of them found once; the top ten carry around a fifth. Specimen: blood, either unsorted or a sorted T cell fraction (not recorded which). The source of these receptors is a male donor with ankylosing spondylitis. Each CDR3 is given without its conserved first and last residue. The order of the fields is V gene, J gene, CDR3 protein.

v_gene: TRBV2; j_gene: TRBJ2-7; CDR3aa: ASRLGRASYEQY
v_gene: TRBV20-1; j_gene: TRBJ2-7; CDR3aa: SARVLAGAYTYEQY
v_gene: TRBV29-1; j_gene: TRBJ2-5; CDR3aa: SVADRGLAGEGKETQY
v_gene: TRBV20-1; j_gene: TRBJ2-3; CDR3aa: SAPTSGATQY
v_gene: TRBV20-1; j_gene: TRBJ2-7; CDR3aa: SAPGSSYEQY
v_gene: TRBV5-6; j_gene: TRBJ1-5; CDR3aa: ASSLKGGRGQPQH
v_gene: TRBV27; j_gene: TRBJ2-7; CDR3aa: ASSLGDAYEQY
v_gene: TRBV6-1; j_gene: TRBJ1-1; CDR3aa: ASSDEQGASAEAF
v_gene: TRBV5-4; j_gene: TRBJ2-3; CDR3aa: ASSFGGGDTQY
v_gene: TRBV18; j_gene: TRBJ2-1; CDR3aa: ASSPDQGNNEQF
v_gene: TRBV29-1; j_gene: TRBJ2-7; CDR3aa: SVEDRMHEQY
v_gene: TRBV7-8; j_gene: TRBJ2-7; CDR3aa: ASSWRLDEQY
v_gene: TRBV12-3/TRBV12-4; j_gene: TRBJ2-3; CDR3aa: ASSTRGSGDTQY
v_gene: TRBV5-6; j_gene: TRBJ1-1; CDR3aa: ASRPTERKAF
v_gene: TRBV6-2/TRBV6-3; j_gene: TRBJ1-2; CDR3aa: ASSSDTLYGYT
v_gene: TRBV12-3/TRBV12-4; j_gene: TRBJ2-3; CDR3aa: ASSPQGGAQY
v_gene: TRBV7-2; j_gene: TRBJ2-1; CDR3aa: ASSQRGNEQF
v_gene: TRBV2; j_gene: TRBJ2-7; CDR3aa: ASSAPDSSPPLEQY
v_gene: TRBV29-1; j_gene: TRBJ2-7; CDR3aa: SVERGNSYEQY
v_gene: TRBV27; j_gene: TRBJ2-1; CDR3aa: ASSLYQMGNEQF
v_gene: TRBV5-1; j_gene: TRBJ2-5; CDR3aa: ASSPAGGYEETQY
v_gene: TRBV2; j_gene: TRBJ1-2; CDR3aa: ASRAGQGAPLGYT
v_gene: TRBV28; j_gene: TRBJ2-1; CDR3aa: ASSWQTYNEQF
v_gene: TRBV29-1; j_gene: TRBJ2-3; CDR3aa: SVEGESLAGATDTQY
v_gene: TRBV12-3/TRBV12-4; j_gene: TRBJ2-1; CDR3aa: ASSTRQGNIGEQF
v_gene: TRBV7-3; j_gene: TRBJ2-2; CDR3aa: ASSSYRAPGGELF
v_gene: TRBV12-3/TRBV12-4; j_gene: TRBJ1-1; CDR3aa: ATSTRGAPF
v_gene: TRBV2; j_gene: TRBJ2-2; CDR3aa: ASSPTSPETGELF
v_gene: TRBV29-1; j_gene: TRBJ2-1; CDR3aa: SVEGLADVILYNEQF
v_gene: TRBV10-3; j_gene: TRBJ1-1; CDR3aa: AINAGTGMNTEAF
v_gene: TRBV11-2; j_gene: TRBJ2-3; CDR3aa: ASSLLAASTDTQY
v_gene: TRBV24-1; j_gene: TRBJ2-2; CDR3aa: ATSEPTGGDTGELF
v_gene: TRBV12-5; j_gene: TRBJ2-3; CDR3aa: ASGTGQGNTDTQY
v_gene: TRBV7-3; j_gene: TRBJ2-2; CDR3aa: ASMETGGSTGELF
v_gene: TRBV27; j_gene: TRBJ2-1; CDR3aa: ASSFASGPRGYEQF
v_gene: TRBV10-3; j_gene: TRBJ2-1; CDR3aa: ATLLAVGSYNEQF